Included here is one T cell receptor beta chain sequence, with context. The treatment here: randomized to nivolumab then ipilimumab (arm A) or the reverse (arm B). This entry belongs to a study of sequential checkpoint blockade in melanoma. Generated by immunoSEQ multiplex PCR, the TCRdb table keeps only in-frame clones and is missing some. This table has 9,500 to 13,000 clones, around 73% appearing once. Trimming left V 2 bases short and J 5 bases short, with 15 bases between. CDR3 length: 15 residues. CDR1 is MGHRA, CDR2 YSYEKL, per germline. The origin of this receptor is a human donor with melanoma. The sample here was CD8+ T cells sorted from blood (inferred from file names), taken from a patient given nivolumab and ipilimumab in sequence. The chain combines TRBV4-1 with TRBJ1-1; D might be TRBD1 (6 bases). The CDR3 reads CASSQSVEGGTEAFF. The CDR3 bases are TGCGCCAGCAGCCAATCGGTAGAGGGGGGGACTGAAGCTTTCTTT.